This TCR beta chain derives from a study of metastatic and nonmetastatic thyroid tumors. Overall study: Both malignant and benign thyroid patients supplied peripheral blood and tumor or nodule tissue samples, across which the repertoires of these patients were then compared.

V was cut by 7 bases and J by 11 bases, with 19 bases left in between. The V gene's germline CDR1 is SNHLY and CDR2 FYNNEI. The CDR3 covers 13 residues. Authors' data handling: Researchers built a distant-metastasis classifier for papillary thyroid cancer that drew on CDR3 differences across clinicopathological groups. TCRdb re-called the PCR reads through MiXCR. None of the V and J calls come from the authors' own analysis; TCRdb made them. The sample holds about 93,000 clones, approximately 12% seen once. This clone was detected many times. No treatment had been given to any patient before thyroid surgery.

The source is a female donor with papillary thyroid cancer or a benign thyroid nodule (not recorded which). Some clones in this sample may be carry-over from other donors' samples. Input material: blood. This chain links TRBV2 with TRBJ2-3; D not certain. The CDR3 region is CASNGPFQVQQYF. DNA of the CDR3: TGTGCCAGCAATGGACCATTCCAAGTGCAGCAGTATTTT.